These 27 T cell receptor beta chains came from one sample sequenced in a study of blood T cell repertoires in COVID-19. The protocol was immunoSEQ multiplex PCR, while the TCRdb copy is restricted to in-frame clones and leaves out a portion. The data contain roughly 240,000 clones, 86% of them singletons. The specimen was peripheral blood. The receptor set was obtained from a woman in her fifties or sixties who had recovered from COVID-19.

The rearrangement joins TRBV12-3 or TRBV12-4 to TRBJ2-2, with D hard to call. The CDR3 consists of 13 residues. The V end lost 2 bases, the J end lost 1 base, and 2 bases lay between the germline ends. DNA for the CDR3: TGTGCCAGCAGTTTACAGAACACCGGGGAGCTGTTTTTT. It encodes CASSLQNTGELFF.

The V and J genes are TRBV28 and TRBJ2-2; 7 nucleotides line up with TRBD2. CDR3 length: 16 residues. Germline trimming cut 5 bases from V and 2 bases from J; bases unmatched to any gene: 8. Germline loops: CDR1 MDHEN, CDR2 SYDVKM. This CDR3 reads CASSVPGTTNTGELFF. The DNA for the CDR3 is TGTGCCAGCAGTGTCCCCGGGACTACCAACACCGGGGAGCTGTTTTTT.

The chain couples TRBV7-9 to TRBJ1-5; tentative D call: TRBD1 (5 bases). V shed 3 bases and J shed 8 bases, with 14 bases lying between them. The CDR3 has 14 residues. Germline V lookup: CDR1 SEHNR, CDR2 FQNEAQ (reference sequence). The CDR3 here is CASSFAGLPKPQHF. The CDR3 DNA sequence: TGTGCCAGCAGCTTCGCGGGACTCCCTAAGCCCCAGCATTTT.

This clone was found once. The chain couples TRBV7-2 to TRBJ1-2; D perhaps matches TRBD1 (6 bases). Germline assignment: CDR1 SGHTA and CDR2 FQGNSA. This CDR3 is 15 amino acids long. Trimming pared 1 base from V and 6 bases from J, leaving 15 bases between. The CDR3 loop reads CASSLGAQGPDGYTF. Here the CDR3 DNA reads TGTGCCAGCAGCTTAGGGGCGCAGGGGCCCGATGGCTACACCTTC. The variable domain in full, completed from reference TRBV7-2 and TRBJ1-2, reads GAGVSQSPSNKVTEKGKDVELRCDPISGHTALYWYRQSLGQGLEFLIYFQGNSAPDKSGLPSDRFSAERTGGSVSTLTIQRTQQEDSAVYLCASSLGAQGPDGYTFGSGTRLTVV.

The chain uses TRBV7-6 and TRBJ1-6, with 10 bases fitting TRBD1. Germline loops: CDR1 SGHVS, CDR2 FNYEAQ. The CDR3 is made up of 15 amino acids. Trimming cost V 5 bases and J 9 bases; bases outside gene matches: 7. In nucleotides, the CDR3 is TGTGCCAGCAGCCGTCGACAGGGGGCAGGTTCACCCCTCCACTTT. Amino acid sequence: CASSRRQGAGSPLHF.

J is TRBJ2-1 and V is TRBV10-3, with TRBD2 identical over 10 bases. The germline V gene encodes CDR1 ENHRY and CDR2 SYGVKD. The junction had 6 bases not matched to a gene; V was cut back by 10 bases and J by 6 bases. The CDR3 covers 13 residues. CDR3 in amino acids: CATKAGGSNEQFF. As DNA, the CDR3 is TGTGCCACCAAAGCGGGGGGGTCCAATGAGCAGTTCTTC.

Of note for this clone: Compared with germline, one end of the junction differs, possibly owing to a read error. The rearrangement links TRBV15 to TRBJ1-1; D is possibly TRBD1 (6 bases). The CDR3 spans 12 residues. Per the germline V gene, CDR1 is LNHNV and CDR2 is YYDKDF (reference sequence). CDR3 protein: CATSYTRDNLDF. The CDR3 nucleotides read TGTGCCACCAGTTACACTAGGGACAACCTTGACTTT. Full variable domain (rest looked up from reference TRBV15 and TRBJ1-1): DAMVIQNPRYQVTQFGKPVTLSCSQTLNHNVMYWYQQKSSQAPKLLFHYYDKDFNNEADTPDNFQSRRPNTSFCFLDIRSPGLGDTAMYLCATSYTRDNLDFGQGTRLTVV.

The chain is built from TRBV2 and TRBJ2-2; unclear D gene. Germline lookup yields CDR1 SNHLY and CDR2 FYNNEI. The V end lost 2 bases, the J end lost 6 bases, and 7 bases lay between the germline ends. CDR3 length equals 13 residues. The CDR3 region has the DNA TGTGCCAGCAGTGAATATCTAGCCGGGGAGCTGTTTTTT. Protein: CASSEYLAGELFF.

The chain recombines TRBV7-3 with TRBJ1-1, with D possibly TRBD1 on 5 matching bases. Germline V lookup: CDR1 SGHTA, CDR2 FQGTGA. V lost 5 bases, J lost 7 bases, and 14 bases lay in between. This CDR3 comprises 13 residues. CDR3 DNA: TGTGCCAGCAGCCTAGGGGTTGGTGTTGAAGCTTTCTTT. It specifies CASSLGVGVEAFF. Full variable domain (missing parts from reference TRBV7-3 and TRBJ1-1): GAGVSQTPSNKVTEKGKYVELRCDPISGHTALYWYRQSLGQGPEFLIYFQGTGAADDSGLPNDRFFAVRPEGSVSTLKIQRTERGDSAVYLCASSLGVGVEAFFGQGTRLTVV.

This chain uses TRBV13 with TRBJ1-2; D gene unclear. Germline CDR1 PRHDT, CDR2 FYEKMQ (reference sequence). V shed 7 bases and J shed 4 bases, with 16 bases lying between them. The CDR3 covers 14 residues. CDR3 bases: TGTGCCAGCACCCCGTGGGCGCGGGGCTATGGCTACACCTTC. It translates to CASTPWARGYGYTF. Full variable domain (outside the CDR3, taken from reference TRBV13 and TRBJ1-2): AAGVIQSPRHLIKEKRETATLKCYPIPRHDTVYWYQQGPGQDPQFLISFYEKMQSDKGSIPDRFSAQQFSDYHSELNMSSLELGDSALYFCASTPWARGYGYTFGSGTRLTVV.

The chain uses TRBV27 and TRBJ1-6; D not resolved. V was shortened by 0 bases and J by 2 bases, with 5 bases between the two germline ends. This CDR3 is built from 15 residues. Germline values: CDR1 MNHEY, CDR2 SMNVEV (reference sequence). CDR3 in DNA: TGTGCCAGCAGTTTATCCGGGACCTATAATTCACCCCTCCACTTT. Translating it yields CASSLSGTYNSPLHF.

The V and J genes are TRBV6-5 and TRBJ1-1, with TRBD1 matching 7 bases. CDR3 size: 15 residues. Germline assignment: CDR1 MNHEY and CDR2 SVGAGI. J lost 2 bases, V lost 0 bases, and 3 bases had no gene match. The DNA of the CDR3 is TGTGCCAGCAGTTACTCTGGGACAGATAACACTGAAGCTTTCTTT. This translates into CASSYSGTDNTEAFF.

The genes are TRBV6-6 and TRBJ2-1; perhaps TRBD1 as D (5 bases). The CDR3 spans 13 residues. Germline values: CDR1 MNHNY, CDR2 SVGAGI (reference sequence). Trimming took 1 base from V and 8 from J, leaving 9 bases between them. CDR3 nucleotides: TGTGCCAGCAGTTACTTCAGGGTCGATGAGCAGTTCTTC. Its protein is CASSYFRVDEQFF.

Only one count was recorded for this clone. The chain employs TRBV11-2 and TRBJ2-5; 11 nucleotides line up with TRBD2. CDR1 is SGHAT and CDR2 is FQNNGV in the germline V gene. Trimming removed 2 bases from V and 9 bases from J; junction bases left unmatched: 5. There are 14 residues in the CDR3. CDR3 sequence reads: CASSLQLAGAPQYF. As DNA, the CDR3 is TGTGCCAGCAGCTTACAACTAGCGGGGGCTCCCCAGTACTTC.

V usage is TRBV6-5 and J usage is TRBJ2-1, with 8 nucleotides matching TRBD1. Germline trimming cut 6 bases from V and 4 bases from J; bases unmatched to any gene: 8. The germline V gene encodes CDR1 MNHEY and CDR2 SVGAGI. The CDR3 consists of 15 residues. The CDR3 sequence is CASRAGTGTYNEQFF. The CDR3 region has the DNA TGTGCCAGCAGGGCCGGGACAGGAACTTACAATGAGCAGTTCTTC.

The genes are TRBV5-1 and TRBJ2-7; weak D call: TRBD2 (5 bases). This CDR3 has 14 amino acids. Looked up from germline, CDR1 is SGHRS and CDR2 is YFSETQ. The ends were cut back, 3 bases at V and 0 bases at J, with 10 bases in the middle. The CDR3 DNA is TGCGCCAGCAGCTCCGTCGCGGGCTCCTACGAGCAGTACTTC. It encodes CASSSVAGSYEQYF.

The chain joins TRBV27 to TRBJ2-1; D gene uncertain. The CDR3 length is 16 residues. With 2 bases removed from V and 8 bases from J, the gap between germline ends came to 19 bases. The germline gives CDR1 MNHEY, CDR2 SMNVEV (reference sequence). CDR3 coding DNA: TGTGCCAGCAGTTTAATATCCCCCCTGGGTGGAGATGAGCAGTTCTTC. It encodes CASSLISPLGGDEQFF.

This clone was detected only a few times. The chain recombines TRBV7-9 with TRBJ2-7; maybe TRBD2 (6 bases). Germline CDR1 reads SEHNR; CDR2 reads FQNEAQ (reference sequence). V lost 5 bases and J 3 bases, leaving 14 bases between the germline ends. This CDR3 has 14 residues. The CDR3 loop reads CASSRGLPSYEQYF. The CDR3 nucleotides read TGTGCCAGCAGCCGGGGACTCCCGAGCTACGAGCAGTACTTC.

This CDR3 is CASSLSGRYNEQFF. The CDR3 DNA is TGTGCCAGCAGCCTTAGCGGGCGATACAATGAGCAGTTCTTC. The chain uses TRBV7-8 and TRBJ2-1; 7 bases agree with TRBD2. V shed 5 bases and J 4 bases; nucleotides not matched to a gene: 5. Per the germline V gene, CDR1 is SGHVS and CDR2 is FQNEAQ. This CDR3 comprises 14 residues.

Note on this clone: Distinct nucleotide sequences in the sample also encode this CDR3. The chain joins TRBV24-1 to TRBJ2-2; tentatively, D is TRBD1 (5 bases). CDR1 KGHDR and CDR2 SFDVKD come from the germline V gene. CDR3 length: 15 amino acids. Trimming stripped 1 base from V and 1 base from J, with 6 bases between. CDR3 sequence: CATSDFRGNTGELFF. The CDR3 DNA reads as TGTGCCACCAGTGATTTTAGGGGGAACACCGGGGAGCTGTTTTTT.

The J gene is TRBJ2-1, the V gene TRBV11-1, with 8 bases matching TRBD2. Trimming removed 2 bases from V and 8 bases from J; junction bases left unmatched: 5. The CDR3 is 14 residues long. The germline gives CDR1 SGHAT, CDR2 FQDESV (reference sequence). CDR3: CASSLSRGVHEQFF. The CDR3 DNA reads as TGTGCCAGCAGCTTATCGCGGGGGGTTCATGAGCAGTTCTTC. The full variable domain, completed using reference TRBV11-1 and TRBJ2-1, is EAEVAQSPRYKITEKSQAVAFWCDPISGHATLYWYRQILGQGPELLVQFQDESVVDDSQLPKDRFSAERLKGVDSTLKIQPAELGDSAMYLCASSLSRGVHEQFFGPGTRLTVL.

The V and J genes are TRBV7-9 and TRBJ1-1; D uncertain. Germline V gives CDR1 SEHNR, CDR2 FQNEAQ (reference sequence). The CDR3 covers 16 residues. V was pared by 5 bases and J by 3 bases, with 19 bases between. The CDR3, as DNA: TGTGCCAGCAGCCCCGGACGCTACAGCGGGGACACTGAAGCTTTCTTT. This translates into CASSPGRYSGDTEAFF.

The V and J genes are TRBV7-9 and TRBJ1-2; D uncertain. This CDR3 spans 15 amino acids. In germline, CDR1 is SEHNR, CDR2 FQNEAQ (reference sequence). Deletions cut 1 base from V and 5 bases from J, with 14 bases between. CDR3 sequence: CASSLVLGGGYGYTF. The CDR3 coding sequence is TGTGCCAGCAGCTTAGTATTGGGAGGAGGGTATGGCTACACCTTC.

The chain is built from TRBV29-1 and TRBJ1-4; 7 bases line up with TRBD1. V shed 6 bases, J shed 5 bases, and the junction held 12 bases outside the gene matches. From germline, CDR1 is SQVTM and CDR2 ANQGSEA. The CDR3 has 15 amino acids. CDR3 DNA: TGCAGCGTCGGGGACAGTTTCGGTTTGAATGAAAAACTGTTTTTT. Protein: CSVGDSFGLNEKLFF.

This chain links TRBV28 with TRBJ2-7, with 8 bases identical to TRBD2. Looked up from germline, CDR1 is MDHEN and CDR2 is SYDVKM. V shed 4 bases and J 1 base; nucleotides not matched to a gene: 3. The CDR3 is made up of 14 amino acids. The CDR3 DNA reads as TGTGCCAGCAGTTCCGGGACTAGGTCCTACGAGCAGTACTTC. This gives the protein CASSSGTRSYEQYF. Drawing the rest from reference TRBV28 and TRBJ2-7, the complete variable domain is DVKVTQSSRYLVKRTGEKVFLECVQDMDHENMFWYRQDPGLGLRLIYFSYDVKMKEKGDIPEGYSVSREKKERFSLILESASTNQTSMYLCASSSGTRSYEQYFGPGTRLTVT.

The J gene is TRBJ2-7, the V gene TRBV11-2, with TRBD1 matching over 8 bases. Germline V CDR1 and CDR2: SGHAT, FQNNGV. J lost 6 bases, V lost 3 bases, and 7 bases had no gene match. The CDR3 runs 14 residues. CDR3 sequence (DNA): TGTGCCAGCAGCTTGGGAATTACAGGGGGCGAGCAGTACTTC. Translated: CASSLGITGGEQYF.

This CDR3 is CASSYSKGGGYGYTF. The CDR3 coding sequence is TGTGCCAGCAGTTACTCGAAAGGGGGCGGCTATGGCTACACCTTC. V gene TRBV6-6 combines with J gene TRBJ1-2; 7 nucleotides match TRBD1. Germline assignment: CDR1 MNHNY and CDR2 SVGAGI (reference sequence). The ends lost 0 bases at V and 4 bases at J; junction bases unmatched: 5. This CDR3 has 15 amino acids.